The 23 T cell receptor beta chains in this list originate from one sample, sequenced in a study of T cells in Graves' hyperthyroidism and ophthalmopathy. The CDR3 regions of TCR beta were amplified from RNA transcripts. Initially, a first-round RT-PCR of the TCR CDR3 employed the HTBI primer set. TCRdb re-called the multiplex PCR reads with MiXCR, one entry per CDR3 protein. This sample yields 750,000 to 900,000 distinct CDR3 sequences, of which about two fifths are seen a single time; over 8% belongs to the top ten. The sample taken for sequencing was blood. Every receptor here comes from a man younger than 30 with Graves' hyperthyroidism.

This clonotype appeared many times. This chain connects TRBV20-1 to TRBJ2-7; no clear D gene. V was trimmed by 3 bases and J by 3 bases, leaving 12 bases between them. This CDR3 region has 13 residues. Germline values: CDR1 DFQATT, CDR2 SNEGSKA (reference sequence). CDR3 protein: CSASDQAYYEQYF. The DNA of the CDR3 is TGCAGTGCTAGTGACCAGGCCTACTACGAGCAGTACTTC.

V usage is TRBV6-6 and J usage is TRBJ2-7, with no clear D. Between the trimmed V and J ends, which lost 0 bases and 2 bases, there was a span of 5 bases. The CDR3 length is 13 residues. Per germline, CDR1 MNHNY and CDR2 SVGAGI (reference sequence). This CDR3 reads CASSYSDTYEQYF. In DNA, the CDR3 is TGTGCCAGCAGTTACTCCGACACCTACGAGCAGTACTTC.

This clonotype was counted only a few times. The chain uses TRBV5-5 and TRBJ2-7, with TRBD1 identical over 7 bases. Trimming cost V 3 bases and J 3 bases; bases outside gene matches: 6. CDR1 and CDR2 (germline): SGHKS, YYEKEE (reference sequence). This CDR3 contains 14 residues. CDR3 sequence reads: CASSYGQEHYEQYF. In DNA, the CDR3 is TGTGCCAGCAGCTACGGACAGGAGCACTACGAGCAGTACTTC.

This clonotype has ten or more counts. The chain combines TRBV29-1 with TRBJ2-7, with D tentatively TRBD1 or TRBD2 (5 bases each). The CDR3 is 14 amino acids. Germline values: CDR1 SQVTM, CDR2 ANQGSEA. The V and J ends lost 2 bases and 3 bases respectively, with 14 bases between them. This CDR3 is CSVETGTGNYEQYF. The DNA of the CDR3 is TGCAGCGTTGAAACCGGGACGGGAAACTACGAGCAGTACTTC.

CDR3 sequence (DNA): TGTGCCAGCAGCCCCCGGCGGGGAGACAGTAGCCAAGAGACCCAGTACTTC. It is translated as CASSPRRGDSSQETQYF. The rearrangement joins TRBV7-9 to TRBJ2-5; TRBD2 is a possible D gene (6 bases). Germline CDR1 reads SEHNR; CDR2 reads FQNEAQ (reference sequence). Trimming left V 5 bases short and J 1 base short, with 20 bases between. The CDR3 consists of 17 residues.

The rearrangement uses TRBV19 and TRBJ1-1, with no clear D. Germline CDR1 and CDR2: LNHDA and SQIVND (reference sequence). The CDR3 covers 10 residues. CDR3 region: CASYSTEAFF. CDR3 DNA: TGTGCTAGTTATAGCACTGAAGCTTTCTTT.

This clonotype was recorded a few times. V gene TRBV7-9 combines with J gene TRBJ1-5, with D tentatively TRBD1 (6 bases). Germline CDR1 and CDR2: SEHNR and FQNEAQ (reference sequence). V was shortened by 5 bases and J by 6 bases, with 17 bases between the two germline ends. This CDR3 region has 15 residues. Written as DNA, the CDR3 is TGTGCCAGCAGCCCCGGGGGGGGCGGTGGTCAGCCCCAGCATTTT. Protein sequence: CASSPGGGGGQPQHF.

A few counts support this clonotype. The rearrangement joins TRBV12-3 or TRBV12-4 to TRBJ2-7; D is possibly TRBD2 (6 bases). V lost 5 bases and J 5 bases, leaving 25 bases between the germline ends. CDR3 length: 17 amino acids. The CDR3 is CASSRTGGAIKADEQYF. Written as DNA, the CDR3 is TGTGCCAGCAGTAGAACCGGCGGGGCAATTAAGGCAGACGAGCAGTACTTC.

This clonotype has a handful of counts. CDR3 region: CASALLAGYEQYF. CDR3 in DNA: TGTGCCAGTGCTCTACTAGCTGGCTACGAGCAGTACTTC. The chain employs TRBV19 and TRBJ2-7; D might be TRBD2 (6 bases). Trimming shortened V by 8 bases and J by 3 bases, and 14 bases separated the two germline ends. The CDR3 has 13 amino acids. Germline values: CDR1 LNHDA, CDR2 SQIVND (reference sequence).

The chain couples TRBV10-3 to TRBJ1-2, with TRBD1 identical over 7 bases. This CDR3 has 14 amino acids. CDR1 and CDR2 from the germline V gene are ENHRY and SYGVKD. The ends lost 3 bases at V and 1 base at J; junction bases unmatched: 2. CDR3 residues: CAISDRGINYGYTF. The CDR3 nucleotides are TGTGCCATCAGTGACAGGGGGATTAACTATGGCTACACCTTC.

Only a few counts were recorded for this clonotype. This chain connects TRBV7-6 to TRBJ1-5; the D gene is possibly TRBD1 (5 bases). The ends were cut back, 2 bases at V and 7 bases at J, with 12 bases in the middle. CDR1 is SGHVS, CDR2 FNYEAQ, per germline. This CDR3 is built from 14 residues. The chain's CDR3 is CASSLLGGEQPQHF. CDR3 nucleotide sequence: TGTGCCAGCAGCTTATTAGGAGGGGAACAGCCCCAGCATTTT.

V is TRBV20-1 and J is TRBJ1-2; D is undetermined. The CDR3 has 9 residues. CDR1 DFQATT and CDR2 SNEGSKA come from the germline V gene (reference sequence). V lost 2 bases, J lost 9 bases, and 4 bases lay in between. This CDR3 reads CSARSRYTF. CDR3 DNA sequence: TGCAGTGCTAGATCACGCTACACCTTC.

This rearrangement joins TRBV5-8 to TRBJ1-2, with D maybe TRBD1 (6 bases). V lost 5 bases, J lost 8 bases, and 19 bases lay in between. CDR3 length equals 14 residues. Per germline, CDR1 SGHTS and CDR2 YDEGEE. The CDR3 region has the DNA TGTGCCAGCAGACGGGTCGGGGGGCCGTCCGGCTACACCTTC. It is translated as CASRRVGGPSGYTF.

At least ten counts were recorded for this clonotype. Compared with germline, one end of the junction differs, possibly owing to a read error. V gene TRBV7-7 combines with J gene TRBJ2-2; D remains ambiguous. This CDR3 comprises 13 residues. Germline-derived CDR1 and CDR2 are SSHAT and FNYEAQ (reference sequence). The CDR3 region has the DNA TGTGCTAGCAGCCTGTACTCCACCGGGGAGCTGTTTTTT. This codes for CASSLYSTGELFF.

A remark on this clonotype: The conserved final phenylalanine or tryptophan is absent from the CDR3, which likely points to a read error. No DNA is shown, since the ends of the CDR3 on it are uncertain; the CDR3 is the one TCRdb lists. The chain links TRBV2 to TRBJ1-1; the table's TRBD1 call for D was not verified on the DNA. Germline assignment: CDR1 SNHLY and CDR2 FYNNEI. The CDR3 numbers 9 amino acids, ends counted. CDR3 sequence: CASTQGQGS.

V gene TRBV20-1 combines with J gene TRBJ2-7; 8 nucleotides agree with TRBD2. Germline V lookup: CDR1 DFQATT, CDR2 SNEGSKA (reference sequence). V was pared by 1 base and J by 0 bases, with 11 bases of the junction left unmatched. CDR3 length equals 17 residues. In DNA form, the CDR3 reads TGCAGTGCTAGAGTTGATCTTGGACTAGCTGACTCCTACGAGCAGTACTTC. This translates into CSARVDLGLADSYEQYF.

This clonotype has a handful of counts. The chain couples TRBV4-1 to TRBJ1-4, with D perhaps matching TRBD1 (6 bases). With 7 bases removed from V and 3 bases from J, the gap between germline ends came to 18 bases. There are 16 residues in the CDR3. Germline CDR1 is MGHRA and CDR2 is YSYEKL. This CDR3 reads CASIASPGQSNEKLFF. DNA of the CDR3: TGCGCCAGCATCGCTTCTCCCGGACAGTCTAATGAAAAACTGTTTTTT.

This sequence joins TRBV29-1 and TRBJ2-7; tentatively, D is TRBD1 (6 bases). Germline CDR1 and CDR2: SQVTM and ANQGSEA. The length of the CDR3 is 17 residues. Trimming pared 7 bases from V and 3 bases from J, leaving 28 bases between. The CDR3 nucleotides read TGCAGCGCCGCTATCCGCCAAACAGGGACAACTGTCTACGAGCAGTACTTC. Translated: CSAAIRQTGTTVYEQYF.

This clonotype was counted only a few times. The rearrangement links TRBV11-2 to TRBJ2-7, with D possibly being TRBD1 (6 bases). This CDR3 has 13 residues. Germline V CDR1 and CDR2: SGHAT, FQNNGV. The V gene lost 5 bases and the J gene lost 3 bases, with 11 bases spanning the gap. The CDR3 sequence: CASSRDTGYEQYF. CDR3 in DNA: TGTGCCAGCAGCCGGGACACTGGCTACGAGCAGTACTTC.

The chain is built from TRBV7-2 and TRBJ2-3; D perhaps matches TRBD1 (6 bases). Per germline, CDR1 SGHTA and CDR2 FQGNSA. The CDR3 is 12 amino acids. Trimming pared 5 bases from V and 10 bases from J, leaving 13 bases between. The CDR3 here is CASSGPEGAQYF. The CDR3 bases are TGTGCCAGCAGCGGCCCCGAGGGGGCGCAGTATTTT.

A note on this clonotype: One end of the junction varies from germline; a read error may be responsible. The CDR3 DNA reads TGTGCCAGCAGCGCGGGACCAGCGGACGAGCAGTGCTTC. It specifies CASSAGPADEQCF. The V call is TRBV7-9, the J call TRBJ2-7; D may be TRBD2 (6 bases). This CDR3 comprises 13 residues. The germline gives CDR1 SEHNR, CDR2 FQNEAQ (reference sequence).

Only a few counts were recorded for this clonotype. J is TRBJ1-1 and V is TRBV20-1; 8 bases agree with TRBD1. The V and J ends lost 3 bases and 5 bases, in that order; junction bases with no gene match: 11. Germline V gene sequence: CDR1 DFQATT, CDR2 SNEGSKA (reference sequence). The CDR3 consists of 15 residues. This CDR3 reads CSARGRTGKLTEAFF. In nucleotides, the CDR3 is TGCAGTGCTAGGGGCCGGACAGGGAAATTAACTGAAGCTTTCTTT.

The chain has TRBV20-1 and TRBJ2-7, with D perhaps matching TRBD1 (6 bases). Germline assignment: CDR1 DFQATT and CDR2 SNEGSKA (reference sequence). This CDR3 contains 13 residues. V shed 1 base and J shed 3 bases, with 10 bases lying between them. The CDR3 DNA is TGCAGTGCTAGAGTACAGGGTATCTACGAGCAGTACTTC. Translating gives CSARVQGIYEQYF.